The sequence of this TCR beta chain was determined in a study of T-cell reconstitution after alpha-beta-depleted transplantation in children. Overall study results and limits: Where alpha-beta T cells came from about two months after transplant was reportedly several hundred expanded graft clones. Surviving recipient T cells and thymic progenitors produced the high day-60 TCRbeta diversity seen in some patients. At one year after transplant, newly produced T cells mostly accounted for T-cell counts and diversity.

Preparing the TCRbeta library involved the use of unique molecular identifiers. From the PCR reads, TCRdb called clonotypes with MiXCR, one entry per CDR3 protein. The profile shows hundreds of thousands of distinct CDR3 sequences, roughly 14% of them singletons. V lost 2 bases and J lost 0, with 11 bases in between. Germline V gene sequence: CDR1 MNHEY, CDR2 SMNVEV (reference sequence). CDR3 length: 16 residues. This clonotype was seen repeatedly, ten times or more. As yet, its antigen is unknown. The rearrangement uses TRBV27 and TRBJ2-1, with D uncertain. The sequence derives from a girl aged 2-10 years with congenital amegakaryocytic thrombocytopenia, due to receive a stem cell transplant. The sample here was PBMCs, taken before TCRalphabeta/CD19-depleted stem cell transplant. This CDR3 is CASSLIYPSSYNEQFF. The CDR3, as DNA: TGTGCCAGCAGTTTAATTTACCCGAGCTCCTACAATGAGCAGTTCTTC.